This TCR beta chain was sequenced in a study of CD8 T cells in ankylosing spondylitis. This clonotype was counted between two and nine times. TCRdb re-called the 5' RACE reads through MiXCR, storing one row per CDR3 protein. The sample records approximately 350,000 distinct CDR3 sequences, approximately 15% being singletons. Sequences were obtained from blood, either unsorted or a sorted T cell fraction (not recorded which). The origin of this receptor is a male donor with ankylosing spondylitis or in good health (not recorded which).

In nucleotides, the CDR3 is TGTGCCAGCAGTGCCTTAGGGGGGGCGGAAAAACTGTTTTTT. This encodes CASSALGGAEKLFF. The chain carries TRBV12-3 or TRBV12-4 and TRBJ1-4, with a tentative D call TRBD1 (6 bases). With 5 bases removed from V and 8 bases from J, the gap between germline ends came to 15 bases. CDR3 length: 14 residues.